These T cell receptor beta chains were read from a single sample in a study of cytomegalovirus exposure and HLA in healthy donors. TCRdb's copy holds only in-frame clones and misses some; the assay was immunoSEQ multiplex PCR. The sample lists roughly 130,000 clones, around 74% occurring once. Sequenced sample: PBMCs. The receptor source for this set is a man between 18 and 35 years old in good health and CMV-seropositive. Both conserved end residues are part of each CDR3. Fields, in order: J gene, D gene, V gene, clone size, CDR3 DNA, CDR3 protein. The D gene is left open where the match is weak. Size is omitted from some rows. Given values are once, few, many or a class for expanded clones.

J gene: TRBJ2-2
D gene: TRBD1
V gene: TRBV5-1
clone size: .
CDR3 DNA: TGCGCCAGCAGCTTGGACAGGGGGGACACCGGGGAGCTGTTTTTT
CDR3 protein: CASSLDRGDTGELFF

J gene: TRBJ2-3
D gene: TRBD1
V gene: TRBV5-6
clone size: .
CDR3 DNA: TGTGCCAGCAGCTCTGTGAGGGACAGGGGGAGGACAGATACGCAGTATTTT
CDR3 protein: CASSSVRDRGRTDTQYF

J gene: TRBJ2-1
D gene: .
V gene: TRBV5-6
clone size: .
CDR3 DNA: TGTGCCAGCAGCTTCCCAGGGCCGAATGAGCAGTTCTTC
CDR3 protein: CASSFPGPNEQFF

J gene: TRBJ1-3
D gene: TRBD1
V gene: TRBV9
clone size: .
CDR3 DNA: TGTGCCAGCAGCACGGGACAGCTCCTCTCTGGAAACACCATATATTTT
CDR3 protein: CASSTGQLLSGNTIYF

J gene: TRBJ2-1
D gene: TRBD2
V gene: TRBV7-9
clone size: .
CDR3 DNA: TGTGCCAGCAGCTTAGTACTAGCGGACTACAATGAGCAGTTCTTC
CDR3 protein: CASSLVLADYNEQFF

J gene: TRBJ2-1
D gene: .
V gene: TRBV7-3
clone size: .
CDR3 DNA: TGTGCCAGCAGCAGGACAGGGAGGGATGAGCAGTTCTTC
CDR3 protein: CASSRTGRDEQFF

J gene: TRBJ1-4
D gene: .
V gene: TRBV7-2
clone size: .
CDR3 DNA: TGTGCCAGCAGCTTTAACGGAGCTAATGAAAAACTGTTTTTT
CDR3 protein: CASSFNGANEKLFF

J gene: TRBJ2-1
D gene: .
V gene: TRBV5-1
clone size: .
CDR3 DNA: TGCGCCAGCAGCGTGATGAGCTCCTACAATGAGCAGTTCTTC
CDR3 protein: CASSVMSSYNEQFF

J gene: TRBJ2-7
D gene: TRBD1
V gene: TRBV5-1
clone size: .
CDR3 DNA: TGCGCCAGCAAGTTAGACAGGGCCTACGAGCAGTACTTC
CDR3 protein: CASKLDRAYEQYF

J gene: TRBJ1-5
D gene: TRBD1
V gene: TRBV6-1
clone size: few
CDR3 DNA: TGTGCCAGCAGTTTGGAGGGACAGGGACATCAGTCCCAGCATTTT
CDR3 protein: CASSLEGQGHQSQHF

J gene: TRBJ2-3
D gene: .
V gene: TRBV9
clone size: .
CDR3 DNA: TGTGCCAGCAGCGAAAAACGGGAACCCACAGATACGCAGTATTTT
CDR3 protein: CASSEKREPTDTQYF

J gene: TRBJ2-3
D gene: TRBD1
V gene: TRBV5-4
clone size: .
CDR3 DNA: TGTGCCAGCAGCCGCGGGACAGGGGTGGCAGATACGCAGTATTTT
CDR3 protein: CASSRGTGVADTQYF

J gene: TRBJ1-6
D gene: .
V gene: TRBV5-1
clone size: .
CDR3 DNA: TGCGCCAGCAGCTCGTTCAGTGGCGGCTCCTATAATTCACCCCTCCACTTT
CDR3 protein: CASSSFSGGSYNSPLHF

J gene: TRBJ1-2
D gene: TRBD1
V gene: TRBV5-1
clone size: .
CDR3 DNA: TGCGCCAGCAGCAGGAACACAGGGGATGGCTACACCTTC
CDR3 protein: CASSRNTGDGYTF

J gene: TRBJ1-1
D gene: .
V gene: TRBV6-5
clone size: .
CDR3 DNA: TGTGCCAGCAGGACAGCGCTTATGAACACTGAAGCTTTCTTT
CDR3 protein: CASRTALMNTEAFF

J gene: TRBJ2-5
D gene: .
V gene: TRBV7-2
clone size: .
CDR3 DNA: TGTGCCAGCAGCTTAGCGCCTAGCTATGGGCAAGAGACCCAGTACTTC
CDR3 protein: CASSLAPSYGQETQYF

J gene: TRBJ2-2
D gene: .
V gene: TRBV5-1
clone size: .
CDR3 DNA: TGCGCCAGCACTCCACAGGGTAACGGGGAGCTGTTTTTT
CDR3 protein: CASTPQGNGELFF

J gene: TRBJ1-5
D gene: .
V gene: TRBV19
clone size: .
CDR3 DNA: TGTGCCAGTAGTATGGCCGGGAGAAGCAATCAGCCCCAGCATTTT
CDR3 protein: CASSMAGRSNQPQHF

J gene: TRBJ2-3
D gene: TRBD1
V gene: TRBV19
clone size: once
CDR3 DNA: TGTGCCAGTACTGACAGGGGAGATACGCAGTATTTT
CDR3 protein: CASTDRGDTQYF

J gene: TRBJ1-1
D gene: .
V gene: TRBV5-1
clone size: .
CDR3 DNA: TGCGCCAGCAGCCGTGGGCTGGAGGAGCCCAAGGCTGAAGCTTTCTTT
CDR3 protein: CASSRGLEEPKAEAFF

J gene: TRBJ2-3
D gene: TRBD1
V gene: TRBV7-9
clone size: .
CDR3 DNA: TGTGCCAGCAAGCCACAGGGGCGCTTCGACGGGGGCACAGATACGCAGTATTTT
CDR3 protein: CASKPQGRFDGGTDTQYF

J gene: TRBJ2-1
D gene: TRBD2
V gene: TRBV10-1
clone size: .
CDR3 DNA: TGCGCCAGCAACTCTGGCAAACGGGGGGAATCAAGCAATGAGCAGTTCTTC
CDR3 protein: CASNSGKRGESSNEQFF

J gene: TRBJ2-1
D gene: TRBD2
V gene: TRBV19
clone size: .
CDR3 DNA: TGTGCCAGTAGTATTCTAGCGGGGCCCCTCTACAATGAGCAGTTCTTC
CDR3 protein: CASSILAGPLYNEQFF

J gene: TRBJ2-3
D gene: .
V gene: TRBV28
clone size: .
CDR3 DNA: TGTGCCAGCAGTTTCAAGTTAGCACGCACAGATACGCAGTATTTT
CDR3 protein: CASSFKLARTDTQYF

J gene: TRBJ1-6
D gene: .
V gene: TRBV6-5
clone size: .
CDR3 DNA: TGTGCCAGCAGTTACGCCGTGGGAGATAATTCACCCCTCCACTTT
CDR3 protein: CASSYAVGDNSPLHF

J gene: TRBJ1-1
D gene: .
V gene: TRBV10-2
clone size: .
CDR3 DNA: TGCGCCAGCGGCGGCTCCGGGAACACTGAAGCTTTCTTT
CDR3 protein: CASGGSGNTEAFF

J gene: TRBJ1-2
D gene: TRBD1
V gene: TRBV6-1
clone size: .
CDR3 DNA: TGTGCCAGCAGTGAACCCGGGACAGCGGATGGCTACACCTTC
CDR3 protein: CASSEPGTADGYTF

J gene: TRBJ1-5
D gene: TRBD1
V gene: TRBV28
clone size: .
CDR3 DNA: TGTGCCAGCAGTTTATTGTGGACAGGGGCCAATCAGCCCCAGCATTTT
CDR3 protein: CASSLLWTGANQPQHF

J gene: TRBJ2-5
D gene: TRBD2
V gene: TRBV19
clone size: .
CDR3 DNA: TGTGCCAGTAGTACCCTAGCGGGGGGCCGTTTGCAGACCCAGTACTTC
CDR3 protein: CASSTLAGGRLQTQYF

J gene: TRBJ1-5
D gene: TRBD1
V gene: TRBV6-1
clone size: .
CDR3 DNA: TGTGCCAGCAGAGGACAGGGGAACCAGCCCCAGCATTTT
CDR3 protein: CASRGQGNQPQHF

J gene: TRBJ2-2
D gene: TRBD2
V gene: TRBV7-3
clone size: few
CDR3 DNA: TGTGCCAGCAGCTCTAAAGTTTTAACTAGCGGGAGACCCAGGGCCGGGGAGCTGTTTTTT
CDR3 protein: CASSSKVLTSGRPRAGELFF

J gene: TRBJ1-6
D gene: .
V gene: TRBV7-8
clone size: .
CDR3 DNA: TGTGCCAGCAGCTTAGAGCTTAATTCACCCCTCCACTTT
CDR3 protein: CASSLELNSPLHF

J gene: TRBJ2-1
D gene: TRBD2
V gene: TRBV18
clone size: .
CDR3 DNA: TGTGCCAGCTCGCAAAAGCGGGGGAACCCCCTGAGCCCCAATGAGCAGTTCTTC
CDR3 protein: CASSQKRGNPLSPNEQFF

J gene: TRBJ1-1
D gene: TRBD1
V gene: TRBV9
clone size: .
CDR3 DNA: TGTGCCAGCAGCGTAGGACAGGGGGCGGCTGAAGCTTTCTTT
CDR3 protein: CASSVGQGAAEAFF

J gene: TRBJ2-2
D gene: TRBD1
V gene: TRBV28
clone size: .
CDR3 DNA: TGTGCCAGCACCCTGGGGGACAGGAACACCGGGGAGCTGTTTTTT
CDR3 protein: CASTLGDRNTGELFF

J gene: TRBJ2-3
D gene: .
V gene: TRBV6-5
clone size: once
CDR3 DNA: TGTGCCAGCAGTTACTTCGGCAGACTCACAGATACGCAGTATTTT
CDR3 protein: CASSYFGRLTDTQYF

J gene: TRBJ2-5
D gene: TRBD2
V gene: TRBV7-6
clone size: once
CDR3 DNA: TGTGCCAGCAGCCCGGCGGGAGCGGGAGTTACGGAGACCCAGTACTTC
CDR3 protein: CASSPAGAGVTETQYF

J gene: TRBJ2-3
D gene: TRBD2
V gene: TRBV5-1
clone size: .
CDR3 DNA: TGCGCCAGCAGCTCGGGACTAGCGGGGGGCACAGATACGCAGTATTTT
CDR3 protein: CASSSGLAGGTDTQYF

J gene: TRBJ2-7
D gene: .
V gene: TRBV11-2
clone size: .
CDR3 DNA: TGTGCCAGCAGCCCAGAGTTAGCGCTAGTCTACGAGCAGTACTTC
CDR3 protein: CASSPELALVYEQYF